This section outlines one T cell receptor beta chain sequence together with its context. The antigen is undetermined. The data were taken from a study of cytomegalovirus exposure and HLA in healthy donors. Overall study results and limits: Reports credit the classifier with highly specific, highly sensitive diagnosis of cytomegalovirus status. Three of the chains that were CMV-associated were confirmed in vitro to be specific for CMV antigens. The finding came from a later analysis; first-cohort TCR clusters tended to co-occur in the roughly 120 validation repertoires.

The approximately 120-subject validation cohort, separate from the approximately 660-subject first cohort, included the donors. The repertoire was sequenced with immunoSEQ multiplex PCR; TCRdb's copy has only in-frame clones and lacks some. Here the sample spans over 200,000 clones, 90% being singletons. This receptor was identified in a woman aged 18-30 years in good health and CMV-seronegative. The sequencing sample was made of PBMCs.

This chain's CDR3 is CASRETGGILNTEAFF. The CDR3 DNA reads TGTGCCAGCAGGGAAACAGGGGGGATTCTGAACACTGAAGCTTTCTTT. The chain is built from TRBV28 and TRBJ1-1; TRBD1 matches 8 bases. There are 16 residues in the CDR3. With 6 bases clipped from V and 0 bases from J, the junction kept 9 bases outside the gene matches. Germline V CDR1 and CDR2: MDHEN, SYDVKM.